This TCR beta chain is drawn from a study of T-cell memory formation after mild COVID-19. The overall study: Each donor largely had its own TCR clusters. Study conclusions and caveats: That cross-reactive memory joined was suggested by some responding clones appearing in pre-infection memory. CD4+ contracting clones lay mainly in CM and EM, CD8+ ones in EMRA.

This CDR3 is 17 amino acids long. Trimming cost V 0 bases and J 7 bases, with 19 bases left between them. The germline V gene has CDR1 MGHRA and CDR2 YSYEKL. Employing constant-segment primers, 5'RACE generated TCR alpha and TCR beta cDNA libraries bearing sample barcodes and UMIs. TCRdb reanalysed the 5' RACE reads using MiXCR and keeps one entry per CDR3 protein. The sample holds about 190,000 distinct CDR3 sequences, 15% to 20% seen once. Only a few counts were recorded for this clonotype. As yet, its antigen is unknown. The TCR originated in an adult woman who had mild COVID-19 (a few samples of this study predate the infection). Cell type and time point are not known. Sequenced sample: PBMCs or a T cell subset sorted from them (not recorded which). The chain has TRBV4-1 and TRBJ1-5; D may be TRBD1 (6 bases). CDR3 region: CASSQDAGGPIGQPQHF. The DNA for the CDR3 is TGCGCCAGCAGCCAAGATGCCGGGGGCCCAATCGGCCAGCCCCAGCATTTT.